This T cell receptor beta chain was recovered during a study of blood T cell repertoires in COVID-19. Study information: Sources were T cells, B-cell-depleted T cells, or PBMCs; the material itself was cDNA or gDNA.

A few counts support this clone. V was pared by 4 bases and J by 0 bases, with 13 bases between. The CDR3 is 16 amino acids. Germline CDR1 reads SGHRS; CDR2 reads YFSETQ. As originally analysed: Nucleated cell counts were estimated from reference gene primer amplification. Clones were sequenced by immunoSEQ multiplex PCR, and TCRdb holds only the in-frame ones, with some missing. The D gene and trimming were derived from the DNA, and the V and J assignments and clone size from that table. The table lists 100,000 to 150,000 clones, about 70% of them singletons, with around 5.5% in the top ten. The TCR was taken from a man aged 55 to 70 with acute or convalescent COVID-19. The sample was peripheral blood. V usage is TRBV5-1 and J usage is TRBJ1-4; maybe TRBD1 (6 bases). DNA for the CDR3: TGCGCCAGCAGCGGGGGCTATGCTGCAACTAATGAAAAACTGTTTTTT. It specifies CASSGGYAATNEKLFF.